One T cell receptor (beta chain) is described in this entry. This clonotype was counted at least ten times. No antigen is known for it. Within one base of it there is no much larger clone, and no base qualities were kept. These data are taken from a study of human T cells and chemical hapten exposure (dated by TCRdb to about 2021). Regarding the study in general: For sensitization, 2% DPC in acetone was applied to a 2 cm by 2 cm area of upper inner arm skin. Weekly therapeutic DPC doses were additionally applied to the scalp of patients throughout the roughly 23-week study period. Patch tests used Finn chambers with 0.01% DPC on the upper back, scored after 6 days by International Contact Dermatitis Research Group standards. The patient cohort, mostly female, included alopecia areata with under or over 50% scalp involvement, alopecia totalis and alopecia universalis. The libraries were sequenced as a pool, and the TCR yield per sample differed mostly because of small variations in library volumes within the pool. The study tracked peripheral blood TCR repertoire changes in vivo during primary and secondary sensitization to the hapten diphenylcyclopropenone (DPC) in alopecia patients. Patient blood was sampled pre-sensitization (week 0) and at 2, 6 and about 24 weeks after DPC sensitization. About 30 alopecia patients provided blood for TCR sequencing at one to four time points (pre-sensitization, 2, 6 and 24 weeks). What the research found in general, with its limitations: No change with DPC sensitization was found in the number of TCRs above 1 in 1000 frequency, and no evidence of global repertoire structure alterations was found. Repeated subsampling changed both the strength of the expansion versus patch-test correlation and the threshold at which that correlation became significant. Because every patient had alopecia, a presumed autoimmune disease, the patients' immune response might differ from that of healthy individuals. Significantly more large CDR3 similarity clusters were formed by expanded TCRs than by pre-sensitization or healthy control sets, consistent with antigen-driven responses. Patch test score correlated positively with the number of PT1 expanded TCRs, reaching significance at thresholds 8, 16 and 32 but not at 4.

Taken with the paper, the label for time point translates to: pre-sensitization, week 0. The treatment or condition tag for this specimen amounts to: therapeutic diphenylcyclopropenone sensitization with weekly scalp DPC. At every patch-test visit, the blood draw took place before the patch test was put on. Patients were considered eligible if aged 18 to 70, diagnosed with alopecia and deemed suitable for DPC therapy, and patients were excluded if pregnant. Total RNA was extracted from unfractionated whole blood collected in Tempus Blood RNA tubes. To prepare the library, RACE was applied. The listed sequencing device is NextSeq 500. During library preparation, unique molecular identifiers were attached to individual cDNA molecules so that TCRs could be counted quantitatively and reproducibly. Both TCR alpha and TCR beta chains were sequenced from each blood RNA sample. As for the authors' bioinformatics: The median number of TCRs per sample was approximately 98,000, ranging from 23,224 to 690,600. V, J and CDR3 annotation of the TCR reads was carried out using the Decombinator software suite. For PS versus PT1 abundance plots, all samples were subsampled to the same number of TCRs (28,000). Expanded TCRs were defined as absent before sensitization and observed at least eight times at the 2-week time point. Clones were called with MiXCR by TCRdb after fastp trimmed the public reads at Q25, and only in-frame beta chains were retained. Each record represents a unique CDR3 protein, reported with the most common genes and DNA among its rows. The V and J calls reflect TCRdb's pipeline rather than the authors' work. The sample profile shows some 400,000 distinct CDR3 sequences; less than 6.5% of them were found once. The ten most abundant clones make up 2% to 3% of the sample.

According to the germline V gene, CDR1 reads SGHTA and CDR2 reads FQGNSA. V is reduced by 4 bases and J by 6 bases, leaving a spacing of 28 bases between them. Including the terminal cysteine and phenylalanine, the CDR3 comprises 19 residues. Of the read, only the CDR3 DNA is kept; its 57 bases are in frame from base 1. The rearrangement combines TRBV7-2 with TRBJ2-4; TRBD1 is possibly the D segment (7 matching bases). Sequenced material: whole blood, taken in connection with sensitization to the hapten diphenylcyclopropenone (DPC). The sequence was collected from a woman aged 50 to 60 with alopecia areata. Some clones in this sample may be carry-over from other donors' samples. The nucleotide sequence is given as TGTGCCAGCAGCTACTCTTCCATTCGGGGGCCGTCAGGGGGAAACATTCAGTACTTC. It translates as CASSYSSIRGPSGGNIQYF.